Below are 6 T cell receptor beta chains sequenced from a single sample in a study of lymphopenia after photon versus proton radiotherapy. Produced via immunoSEQ multiplex PCR; TCRdb's table is partial and in-frame only. The data contain about 50,000 clones, 80% to 95% of them singletons. Sample: peripheral blood, taken from a patient treated with photon-based radiotherapy. The receptors shown here come from a woman in her thirties or forties with cholangiocarcinoma.

This chain joins TRBV5-4 and TRBJ2-5; a weak D match, TRBD2 (5 bases). The CDR3 covers 13 residues. Germline V gene sequence: CDR1 SGHNT, CDR2 YYREEE (reference sequence). Trimming removed 0 bases at V and 7 bases at J, with 10 bases between. The CDR3 DNA follows: TGTGCCAGCAGCTTGGCGGGATTCGGGACCCAGTACTTC. Protein sequence: CASSLAGFGTQYF.

The V call is TRBV5-5, the J call TRBJ2-6; D is undetermined. The CDR3 runs 16 residues. Germline V gene data show CDR1 as SGHKS and CDR2 as YYEKEE (reference sequence). The ends were cut back, 0 bases at V and 1 base at J, with 8 bases in the middle. The CDR3 spells CASSLEALSGANVLTF. DNA for the CDR3: TGTGCCAGCAGCTTGGAAGCGCTATCTGGGGCCAACGTCCTGACTTTC. Supplemented by reference TRBV5-5 and TRBJ2-6, the full variable domain reads DAGVTQSPTHLIKTRGQQVTLRCSPISGHKSVSWYQQVLGQGPQFIFQYYEKEERGRGNFPDRFSARQFPNYSSELNVNALLLGDSALYLCASSLEALSGANVLTFGAGSRLTVL.

The chain combines TRBV19 with TRBJ2-2; D may be TRBD2 (6 bases). CDR3 length equals 15 residues. Germline V gene data show CDR1 as LNHDA and CDR2 as SQIVND (reference sequence). Trimming took off 10 bases at V and 0 bases at J, with 15 bases between the two ends. CDR3 sequence (DNA): TGTGCCACCACACCCGGGACTGCGAACACCGGGGAGCTGTTTTTT. Translating it yields CATTPGTANTGELFF.

The gene calls are TRBV6-6 and TRBJ2-7; no definite D call. The CDR3 loop spans 11 amino acids. Germline CDR1 reads MNHNY; CDR2 reads SVGAGI (reference sequence). Deletions cut 0 bases from V and 5 bases from J, with 2 bases between. The CDR3 protein is CASSYSNEQYF. The CDR3 bases are TGTGCCAGCAGTTACTCGAACGAGCAGTACTTC.

This clone was seen a handful of times. This chain uses TRBV30 with TRBJ1-5; possibly TRBD1 for D (6 bases). V was cut by 2 bases and J by 1 base, with 15 bases left in between. CDR1 is GTSNPN and CDR2 is SVGIG in the germline V gene (reference sequence). This CDR3 is built from 16 residues. The CDR3 loop reads CAWSFLGGLSNQPQHF. In DNA form, the CDR3 reads TGTGCCTGGAGTTTTTTGGGGGGGCTGAGCAATCAGCCCCAGCATTTT.

A single count supports this clone. The chain is built from TRBV6-1 and TRBJ2-1; D ambiguous. The CDR3 has 14 amino acids. Deletions cut 4 bases from V and 6 bases from J, with 13 bases between. Germline values: CDR1 MNHNS, CDR2 SASEGT. The CDR3, as DNA: TGTGCCAGCAGTGGAGCGACTTGGTCCAATGAGCAGTTCTTC. Translation gives CASSGATWSNEQFF.